This T cell receptor beta chain was recovered during a study of beta chain features in type 1 diabetes. Study summary: Age, gender, cell numbers and subset yield matched between patients and controls. Findings and caveats of the study: Although PCR might favor shorter templates, it would do so equally in patients and controls.

Expressed TCRB transcripts got sequenced, as all isolated RNA was reverse transcribed. Clones were read by immunoSEQ multiplex PCR, and TCRdb kept only the in-frame ones, dropping some. The sample has some 900,000 clones, roughly 15% seen once. A note on this clone: Its antigen is not known.

From germline, CDR1 is MNHNS and CDR2 SASEGT. The CDR3 spans 15 residues. V gave up 4 bases and J gave up 4 bases; unmatched junction bases: 3. V and J are TRBV6-1 and TRBJ2-1; 11 bases match TRBD2. The clonotype originates from a woman aged 18-30 years in good health. Sequenced input: naive CD4+ T cells from blood. CDR3 residues: CASSVGTSGYNEQFF. In DNA form, the CDR3 reads TGTGCCAGCAGTGTCGGGACTAGCGGATACAATGAGCAGTTCTTC.